Listed here are 29 T cell receptor beta chains from one sample, sequenced in a study of T-cell reconstitution after alpha-beta-depleted transplantation in children. Unique molecular identifiers were incorporated into the prepared TCRbeta library. MiXCR, run by TCRdb on the PCR reads, gives a single entry per CDR3 protein. In the table there are over 150,000 distinct CDR3 sequences, around 6.8% of which are singletons. The starting material was PBMCs from the stem cell graft donor, obtained from the stem cell graft. The receptors originated from a human donor who donated a stem cell graft to a child with Wiskott-Aldrich syndrome.

This clonotype was recorded at least ten times. This chain uses TRBV24-1 with TRBJ2-2, with 10 bases aligning to TRBD1. Germline CDR1 KGHDR, CDR2 SFDVKD. Unmatched junction bases numbered 4, after V lost 1 base and J lost 6 bases. This CDR3 spans 16 amino acids. The CDR3 spells CATSDLWTGGSGELFF. The CDR3 DNA reads TGTGCCACCAGTGATTTATGGACAGGGGGTTCCGGGGAGCTGTTTTTT.

Only a few counts were recorded for this clonotype. The CDR3 reads CASSIQRGQGGLIAKNIQYF. The DNA for the CDR3 is TGTGCCAGCAGTATCCAACGGGGACAGGGAGGGTTAATAGCCAAAAACATTCAGTACTTC. The chain employs TRBV11-2 and TRBJ2-4, with TRBD1 matching 9 bases. The CDR3 runs to 20 residues. The V gene's germline CDR1 is SGHAT and CDR2 FQNNGV. Trimming at V came to 6 bases and at J to 0 bases, leaving 18 bases not matched to a gene.

Many counts were recorded for this clonotype. The chain links TRBV20-1 to TRBJ2-5; D is unclear. CDR3 length: 13 amino acids. V gave up 0 bases and J gave up 0 bases, with 5 bases separating them. CDR1 is DFQATT, CDR2 SNEGSKA, per germline (reference sequence). The CDR3: CSARDRDQETQYF. The CDR3 DNA sequence: TGCAGTGCTAGAGATCGGGACCAAGAGACCCAGTACTTC.

This clonotype came up many times. This CDR3 reads CASSYSTGGSTYEQYF. The CDR3 nucleotides are TGTGCCAGCAGTTACTCAACAGGGGGGAGCACCTACGAGCAGTACTTC. J is TRBJ2-7 and V is TRBV6-5, with TRBD1 matching 8 bases. The germline V gene encodes CDR1 MNHEY and CDR2 SVGAGI. The CDR3 extends over 16 amino acids. Losses at the gene ends were 0 bases for V and 2 bases for J; bases not matched to a gene: 6.

This clonotype showed up many times. Germline is not matched at one junction end, which may reflect a read error. The chain carries TRBV12-3 or TRBV12-4 and TRBJ2-5; no definite D call. The CDR3 contains 14 residues. The CDR3 DNA is TGTGCCAGCAGTTTCGGGTCAACCCCCGCGGCCCAGTATTTC. As protein: CASSFGSTPAAQYF.

This clonotype was counted many times. The chain combines TRBV7-2 with TRBJ2-7, with TRBD1 identical over 7 bases. The V and J ends lost 5 bases and 3 bases, in that order; junction bases with no gene match: 7. The germline V gene has CDR1 SGHTA and CDR2 FQGNSA. The CDR3 has 14 amino acids. The CDR3 region is CASSRTGNNYEQYF. The CDR3 DNA sequence: TGTGCCAGCAGCCGGACAGGTAATAACTACGAGCAGTACTTC.

In this sample, this clonotype turned up many times. The rearrangement uses TRBV29-1 and TRBJ1-1; no clear D gene. The V gene lost 4 bases and the J gene lost 7 bases, with 4 bases spanning the gap. Per the germline V gene, CDR1 is SQVTM and CDR2 is ANQGSEA. CDR3 length: 9 amino acids. The DNA of the CDR3 is TGCAGCGTTGGGGATGAAGCTTTCTTT. Its translation is CSVGDEAFF. The full variable domain, completed using reference TRBV29-1 and TRBJ1-1, is SAVISQKPSRDICQRGTSLTIQCQVDSQVTMMFWYRQQPGQSLTLIATANQGSEATYESGFVIDKFPISRPNLTFSTLTVSNMSPEDSSIYLCSVGDEAFFGQGTRLTVV.

This clonotype was recorded at least ten times. J is TRBJ2-1 and V is TRBV5-1, with a tentative D call TRBD2 (5 bases). CDR3 length: 15 amino acids. Germline assignment: CDR1 SGHRS and CDR2 YFSETQ. V was clipped by 1 base and J by 0 bases, with 8 bases between them. The CDR3 reads CASSLTGTSYNEQFF. The CDR3 DNA is TGCGCCAGCAGCTTGACGGGAACCTCCTACAATGAGCAGTTCTTC.

This clonotype was observed at least ten times. This CDR3 reads CAISESSNSDTQYF. CDR3 DNA: TGTGCCATCAGTGAGTCCTCTAACTCAGATACGCAGTATTTT. The genes are TRBV10-3 and TRBJ2-3; the D is unclear. The V gene's germline CDR1 is ENHRY and CDR2 SYGVKD. With 0 bases removed from V and 4 bases from J, the gap between germline ends came to 8 bases. This CDR3 spans 14 amino acids.

Ten or more counts support this clonotype. This sequence joins TRBV6-5 and TRBJ2-1; tentatively, D is TRBD1 (6 bases). This CDR3 contains 15 residues. Germline V CDR1 and CDR2: MNHEY, SVGAGI. V was cut by 6 bases and J by 4 bases, with 16 bases left in between. This chain's CDR3 is CASSLQGPLYNEQFF. The CDR3 bases are TGTGCCAGCAGCTTACAGGGCCCCTTATACAATGAGCAGTTCTTC.

The chain uses TRBV3-1 and TRBJ2-1; 9 nucleotides align to TRBD1. J was trimmed by 7 bases and V by 5 bases; bases with no gene match: 6. CDR1 LGHDT and CDR2 YNNKEL come from the germline V gene (reference sequence). The CDR3 is 14 amino acids. CDR3 region: CASSSRTGVNEQFF. The CDR3 nucleotides are TGTGCCAGCAGCTCCCGGACAGGGGTTAATGAGCAGTTCTTC.

This clonotype has ten or more counts. This rearrangement joins TRBV11-2 to TRBJ2-2; TRBD2 is a possible D gene (6 bases). The CDR3 is 18 amino acids. V gave up 4 bases and J gave up 4 bases, with 22 bases separating them. Germline V gene data show CDR1 as SGHAT and CDR2 as FQNNGV. CDR3 bases: TGTGCCAGCAGCTCATACCTTTCGGCCGGGACTGGCACCGGGGAGCTGTTTTTT. The encoded protein is CASSSYLSAGTGTGELFF. The whole variable domain, remainder taken from reference TRBV11-2 and TRBJ2-2, is EAGVAQSPRYKIIEKRQSVAFWCNPISGHATLYWYQQILGQGPKLLIQFQNNGVVDDSQLPKDRFSAERLKGVDSTLKIQPAKLEDSAVYLCASSSYLSAGTGTGELFFGEGSRLTVL.

This clonotype was recorded many times. The V call is TRBV5-6, the J call TRBJ1-3; a weak D match, TRBD1 (5 bases). V was shortened by 0 bases and J by 6 bases, with 10 bases between the two germline ends. Germline V gene sequence: CDR1 SGHDT, CDR2 YYEEEE. CDR3 length equals 14 residues. CDR3 region: CASSLGGGENTIYF. DNA for the CDR3: TGTGCCAGCAGCTTGGGCGGGGGAGAAAACACCATATATTTT.

This clonotype has at least ten counts. The V gene is TRBV20-1, the J gene TRBJ2-1; 9 nucleotides match TRBD2. CDR1 and CDR2 from the germline V gene are DFQATT and SNEGSKA (reference sequence). The CDR3 loop spans 14 amino acids. V lost 3 bases, J lost 15 bases, and 15 bases stayed unmatched. The DNA of the CDR3 is TGCAGTGCTAGCGGGGGTATGAGCGGGGGGATTCGGTTCTTC. It is translated as CSASGGMSGGIRFF.

This clonotype was picked up many times. This sequence joins TRBV2 and TRBJ2-7; tentatively, D is TRBD2 (6 bases). V lost 7 bases and J lost 0, with 19 bases in between. Germline CDR1 SNHLY, CDR2 FYNNEI. The CDR3 spans 16 residues. The CDR3 is CASIKQPGLDSYEQYF. CDR3 in DNA: TGTGCCAGCATCAAACAGCCGGGACTGGACTCCTACGAGCAGTACTTC.

This clonotype was counted at least ten times. The chain recombines TRBV6-6 with TRBJ2-7; the D is unclear. Germline V gene data show CDR1 as MNHNY and CDR2 as SVGAGI (reference sequence). V was cut by 7 bases and J by 2 bases, with 12 bases left in between. This CDR3 contains 13 residues. The CDR3 coding sequence is TGTGCCAGCAACCCATTAGGGCCCTACGAGCAGTACTTC. This sequence encodes CASNPLGPYEQYF.

This clonotype was observed at least ten times. The rearrangement uses TRBV15 and TRBJ2-3; D remains unclear. Deletions cut 6 bases from V and 2 bases from J, with 18 bases between. The germline CDR1 and CDR2 sequences are LNHNV and YYDKDF (reference sequence). The CDR3 is 16 amino acids. CDR3 bases: TGTGCCACCAGTGGTCGGAGTGGCGGAGACACAGATACGCAGTATTTT. Protein sequence: CATSGRSGGDTDTQYF.

The rearrangement links TRBV29-1 to TRBJ1-1; D might be TRBD1 (6 bases). V was shortened by 4 bases and J by 2 bases, with 11 bases between the two germline ends. This CDR3 is 13 amino acids long. Germline V lookup: CDR1 SQVTM, CDR2 ANQGSEA. The CDR3 is CSVVRGGNTEAFF. The CDR3 coding sequence is TGCAGCGTTGTTAGGGGGGGCAACACTGAAGCTTTCTTT.

In its sample, this clonotype was seen many times. The chain uses TRBV6-5 and TRBJ2-7, with D unclear. V lost 0 bases, J lost 0 bases, and 9 bases lay in between. Looked up from germline, CDR1 is MNHEY and CDR2 is SVGAGI. This CDR3 is 15 amino acids long. CDR3 protein: CASSYSIGSSYEQYF. The CDR3 bases are TGTGCCAGCAGTTACTCTATCGGTAGCTCCTACGAGCAGTACTTC.

The table lists this clonotype with many counts. The gene calls are TRBV28 and TRBJ2-4, with a tentative D call TRBD2 (6 bases). V lost 5 bases and J 0 bases, leaving 17 bases between the germline ends. The CDR3 runs 17 residues. CDR1 and CDR2 (germline): MDHEN, SYDVKM. CDR3 residues: CASSPTPAGLAKNIQYF. CDR3 DNA sequence: TGTGCCAGCAGTCCTACGCCGGCGGGGCTAGCCAAAAACATTCAGTACTTC.

The chain is built from TRBV4-2 and TRBJ2-7, with unresolved D. V gave up 4 bases and J gave up 0 bases, with 22 bases separating them. From germline, CDR1 is LGHNA and CDR2 YNFKEQ. This CDR3 spans 18 amino acids. The DNA for the CDR3 is TGTGCCAGCAGCCCGCCGGACGGGTGGGCAGCAACCTCCTACGAGCAGTACTTC. Translating it yields CASSPPDGWAATSYEQYF.

This clonotype was picked up many times. The chain combines TRBV10-2 with TRBJ2-5; the D call may be TRBD1 or TRBD2 (5 bases each). The CDR3 has 13 residues. The germline V gene encodes CDR1 WSHSY and CDR2 SAAADI. V shed 6 bases and J shed 7 bases, with 15 bases lying between them. The CDR3 spells CASRELVGGTQYF. The CDR3 DNA reads as TGCGCCAGCAGAGAGCTCGTTGGGGGGACCCAGTACTTC.

This clonotype was counted between two and nine times. V gene TRBV7-8 combines with J gene TRBJ2-7; 11 positions agree with TRBD2. The CDR3 is 15 amino acids. Trimming took 1 base from V and 6 from J; bases not matched to a gene: 5. Looked up from germline, CDR1 is SGHVS and CDR2 is FQNEAQ. This chain's CDR3 is CASSLGWLAGGEQYF. The CDR3 DNA reads TGTGCCAGCAGCTTAGGATGGCTAGCGGGAGGCGAGCAGTACTTC. Complete variable domain (other parts from reference TRBV7-8 and TRBJ2-7): GAGVSQSPRYKVAKRGQDVALRCDPISGHVSLFWYQQALGQGPEFLTYFQNEAQLDKSGLPSDRFFAERPEGSVSTLKIQRTQQEDSAVYLCASSLGWLAGGEQYFGPGTRLTVT.

This clonotype was seen only a few times. This chain links TRBV20-1 with TRBJ2-5; no definite D call. Germline values: CDR1 DFQATT, CDR2 SNEGSKA (reference sequence). This CDR3 has 11 residues. V dropped 2 bases and J dropped 5 bases, with 6 bases sitting between them. As DNA, the CDR3 is TGCAGTGCTAGATCAGCCGAGACCCAGTACTTC. Its translation is CSARSAETQYF.

This clonotype has ten or more counts. The rearrangement links TRBV3-1 to TRBJ1-5; TRBD1 is a possible D gene (5 bases). The CDR3 is 14 residues long. Trimming took 1 base from V and 2 from J, leaving 6 bases between them. Germline CDR1 LGHDT, CDR2 YNNKEL (reference sequence). The CDR3 DNA reads TGTGCCAGCAGCCAAGGACAGCGCAATCAGCCCCAGCATTTT. Translation: CASSQGQRNQPQHF.

This clonotype was observed at least ten times. This rearrangement joins TRBV20-1 to TRBJ1-2; 7 positions agree with TRBD1. V dropped 4 bases and J dropped 8; count of bases not matched to a gene: 19. Germline V gene data show CDR1 as DFQATT and CDR2 as SNEGSKA (reference sequence). The CDR3 sequence is 16 residues long. For the CDR3, the DNA is TGCAGTGCTAAAGCCAGCCTCAGACAGGGAGTGTGGGGCTACACCTTC. Amino acid sequence: CSAKASLRQGVWGYTF.

This clonotype was recorded at least ten times. This chain joins TRBV15 and TRBJ2-1, with D unclear. Trimming took 0 bases from V and 4 from J, leaving 10 bases between them. The CDR3 has 15 residues. The germline CDR1 and CDR2 sequences are LNHNV and YYDKDF (reference sequence). The CDR3: CATSRDYASYNEQFF. CDR3 sequence (DNA): TGTGCCACCAGCAGAGATTACGCCAGTTACAATGAGCAGTTCTTC.

This clonotype appeared many times. J is TRBJ2-1 and V is TRBV5-6; 8 bases are shared with TRBD2. With V trimmed by 0 bases and J by 2 bases, 4 bases remained unmatched. This CDR3 has 16 amino acids. In germline, CDR1 is SGHDT, CDR2 YYEEEE. The chain's CDR3 is CASSLVIAGPYNEQFF. As DNA, the CDR3 is TGTGCCAGCAGCTTGGTGATAGCGGGGCCCTACAATGAGCAGTTCTTC.

There are a few counts of this clonotype. The chain has TRBV6-2 or TRBV6-3 and TRBJ1-2; no reliable D call. In germline, CDR1 is MNHEY, CDR2 SVGEGT. Trimming shortened V by 7 bases and J by 2 bases, and 11 bases separated the two germline ends. This CDR3 is built from 13 residues. The CDR3 DNA is TGTGCCAGCAAAACCGACGGCAACTATGGCTACACCTTC. Translation gives CASKTDGNYGYTF.